The rows below give T cell receptor beta chains drawn from one sample of a study of long-term antiretroviral therapy in people with HIV. Produced via immunoSEQ multiplex PCR; TCRdb's table is partial and in-frame only. Of tens of thousands of clones listed, approximately 80% are singletons. The material sequenced was unsorted PBMCs, taken 0.5 years before starting antiretroviral therapy. The origin of the receptors is a man aged 35-49 years with HIV. The CDR3 runs from the conserved cysteine through the conserved F or W. D genes are given only for firm matches. The listing skips clone size in some rows; elsewhere it reads once, few, many or a size class.

d_call,v_call,clone_size,j_call,cdr3_nt,cdr3_aa
TRBD2,TRBV28,NA,TRBJ2-1,TGTGCCAGCAGTCCCTTGGGGGCTAGCGGGGGGGGCGGGCTCTACAATGAGCAGTTCTTC,CASSPLGASGGGGLYNEQFF
NA,TRBV28,NA,TRBJ2-7,TGTGCCAGCAGTTTATCGAGACAGGTTCAGAACTTC,CASSLSRQVQNF
TRBD1,TRBV10-3,few,TRBJ1-6,TGTGCCATCAGTGAGGGGGACAGGGAGAATTCACCCCTCCACTTT,CAISEGDRENSPLHF
NA,TRBV7-2,NA,TRBJ1-1,TGTGCCAGCAGCCCTGGGGGGGTGAACACTGAAGCTTTCTTT,CASSPGGVNTEAFF
NA,TRBV2,NA,TRBJ2-3,TGTGCCAGCCCCCACGACCCCGCAGATACGCAGTATTTT,CASPHDPADTQYF
NA,TRBV6-5,NA,TRBJ2-7,TGTGCCAGCAGTAGCGGCGGGGAGCTTTACGAGCAGTACTTC,CASSSGGELYEQYF
NA,TRBV7-9,NA,TRBJ1-2,TGTGCCAGCAGCGCATCTACACAGGGTGCCGGCTACACCTTC,CASSASTQGAGYTF
NA,TRBV28,NA,TRBJ1-2,TGTGCCAGCAGTTTAAGTCCGGGGGCTAACTATGGCTACACCTTC,CASSLSPGANYGYTF
TRBD1,TRBV5-1,NA,TRBJ1-2,TGCGCCAGCATCGGGACAGACTTTTTGGGTGGCTACACCTTC,CASIGTDFLGGYTF
NA,TRBV9,once,TRBJ2-1,TGTGCCAGCAGCGGGGGGTCCGTCAATGAGCAGTTCTTC,CASSGGSVNEQFF
NA,TRBV7-2,NA,TRBJ1-1,TGTGCCAGCAGCTTAGCGGGCCCGGCGAGCACTGAAGCTTTCTTT,CASSLAGPASTEAFF
TRBD2,TRBV7-6,few,TRBJ2-7,TGTGCCAGCGGGCGGGGGGAGAAGCAGTACTTC,CASGRGEKQYF
NA,TRBV28,NA,TRBJ2-7,TGTGCCAGCAGTCTTGTAGGTTCTCTCTACGAGCAGTACTTC,CASSLVGSLYEQYF
NA,TRBV18,NA,TRBJ1-3,TGTGCCAGCTCACCCCTCGGCCTCGGTGACAGGCGGCACTCTGGAAACACCATATATTTT,CASSPLGLGDRRHSGNTIYF
TRBD1,TRBV6-6,NA,TRBJ1-2,TGTGCCAGCAGCCCAACCCGGGACAGTATAGGCTACACCTTC,CASSPTRDSIGYTF
TRBD1,TRBV18,NA,TRBJ2-3,TGTGCCAGCTCACCACGGGACAGGCGAAGCACAGATACGCAGTATTTT,CASSPRDRRSTDTQYF
TRBD1,TRBV2,NA,TRBJ1-5,TGTGCCAGCACCGGGACAGGGGGACGCCAGCCCCAGCATTTT,CASTGTGGRQPQHF
TRBD1,TRBV7-9,NA,TRBJ2-2,TGTGCCAGCAGCCCACGGAGACAGGGGGCCGACACCGGGGAGCTGTTTTTT,CASSPRRQGADTGELFF
TRBD1,TRBV30,NA,TRBJ1-5,TGTGCCTGGAGTGGAACTCCCCAGGGGGAATATAGCAATCAGCCCCAGCATTTT,CAWSGTPQGEYSNQPQHF
NA,TRBV4-1,NA,TRBJ1-1,TGCGCCAGCAGCCAAGCTGCGAGCCTGAACACTGAAGCTTTCTTT,CASSQAASLNTEAFF
NA,TRBV25-1,few,TRBJ1-4,TGTGCCAGCAGTGAACGACAGAATAATGAAAAACTGTTTTTT,CASSERQNNEKLFF
TRBD1,TRBV15,NA,TRBJ1-1,TGTGCCACCAGCAGAGGAGGGGGACAGGGGGCGAGGACTGAAGCTTTCTTT,CATSRGGGQGARTEAFF
TRBD2,TRBV7-6,NA,TRBJ2-3,TGTGCCAGCAGCGGTAGCGGGGGGGCTGGATATTTT,CASSGSGGAGYF
TRBD2,TRBV7-9,NA,TRBJ2-7,TGTGCCAGCCGGGGTGGGGGGGACGAGCAGTACTTC,CASRGGGDEQYF
NA,TRBV11-2,NA,TRBJ1-1,TGTGCCAGCAGCTGGAGCTCAAACACTGAAGCTTTCTTT,CASSWSSNTEAFF
NA,TRBV2,NA,TRBJ1-5,TGTGCCAGCAGTGGTCCCACAGATCGTAATCAGCCCCAGCATTTT,CASSGPTDRNQPQHF
TRBD2,TRBV29-1,NA,TRBJ2-5,TGCAGCGTTCCGACTAGCGTAGTGACCCAGTACTTC,CSVPTSVVTQYF
NA,TRBV4-1,NA,TRBJ2-3,TGCGCCAGCAGCCAAGGGGCCCCAGGGCTTACCCTAGCGGATACGCAGTATTTT,CASSQGAPGLTLADTQYF
NA,TRBV9,NA,TRBJ2-7,TGTGCCAGCAGCGTAGGGACACACAACGTAGACGAGCAGTACTTC,CASSVGTHNVDEQYF
NA,TRBV30,NA,TRBJ2-5,TGTGCCTGGGGACTTGGAGGGGCCGGGGGGACCCAGTACTTC,CAWGLGGAGGTQYF
TRBD1,TRBV7-9,few,TRBJ1-4,TGTGCCAGCAGCTTGGTACAGGGGGGATCCGAAAAACTGTTTTTT,CASSLVQGGSEKLFF